These 25 T cell receptor beta chains were all obtained from the same sample, sequenced in a study of T-cell memory formation after mild COVID-19. TCRdb fed the 5' RACE reads into MiXCR, producing one record per CDR3 protein. The sample consists of more than 300,000 distinct CDR3 sequences, roughly 15% of them appearing once. Sequences were obtained from PBMCs or a T cell subset sorted from them (not recorded which). The receptors derive from a man between 18 and 29 years old who had mild COVID-19 (a few samples of this study predate the infection). Cell type and time point are not known.

This clonotype appeared a few times. The V call is TRBV4-3, the J call TRBJ2-1, with D possibly being TRBD2 (7 bases). The germline gives CDR1 LGHNA, CDR2 YSLEER. The CDR3 runs 17 residues. Deletions cut 1 base from V and 3 bases from J, with 16 bases between. The CDR3 loop is CASSQARGGGHYNEQFF. The CDR3 DNA sequence: TGCGCCAGCAGCCAAGCCCGGGGCGGGGGCCACTACAATGAGCAGTTCTTC.

This clonotype showed up just a few times. The genes are TRBV7-3 and TRBJ1-4; D remains ambiguous. In germline, CDR1 is SGHTA, CDR2 FQGTGA. The CDR3 runs to 16 residues. The V end lost 2 bases, the J end lost 3 bases, and 13 bases lay between the germline ends. The DNA for the CDR3 is TGTGCCAGCAGCTTATTGCAAGCAGGCCCTAATGAAAAACTGTTTTTT. As protein: CASSLLQAGPNEKLFF.

This chain links TRBV27 with TRBJ2-1, with TRBD2 identical over 7 bases. J gave up 5 bases and V 1 base, and 5 bases lay outside the gene matches. This CDR3 spans 15 amino acids. Per germline, CDR1 MNHEY and CDR2 SMNVEV (reference sequence). This chain's CDR3 is CASSLWGRGDNEQFF. The CDR3 bases are TGTGCCAGCAGTTTATGGGGACGGGGGGACAATGAGCAGTTCTTC.

This clonotype has only a few counts. The chain carries TRBV20-1 and TRBJ2-7; 11 bases match TRBD2. Germline V gives CDR1 DFQATT, CDR2 SNEGSKA (reference sequence). The CDR3 totals 16 residues. Trimming took 0 bases from V and 9 from J; bases not matched to a gene: 13. DNA for the CDR3: TGCAGTGCTAGAGATCAGCTAGCGGGGGGCAGTAGTTGGCAGTACTTC. It yields the protein CSARDQLAGGSSWQYF.

This clonotype was seen a handful of times. The chain combines TRBV4-3 with TRBJ2-7, with D possibly matching TRBD2 (6 bases). The CDR3 is made up of 13 amino acids. CDR1 LGHNA and CDR2 YSLEER come from the germline V gene. The V end was cut by 3 bases, the J end by 8 bases, with 14 bases between. Here the CDR3 DNA reads TGCGCCAGCAGCCAGGAGGGGAGGAACAAGCAGTACTTC. Protein: CASSQEGRNKQYF.

The chain's CDR3 is CSGRTGGDYGYTF. CDR3 in DNA: TGCAGCGGGAGGACAGGGGGAGACTATGGCTACACCTTC. The V call is TRBV29-1, the J call TRBJ1-2; 10 bases match TRBD1. The CDR3 has 13 amino acids. Per the germline V gene, CDR1 is SQVTM and CDR2 is ANQGSEA. Trimming took 7 bases from V and 3 from J; bases not matched to a gene: 5.

V gene TRBV28 combines with J gene TRBJ1-4; D might be TRBD1 (5 bases). CDR1 MDHEN and CDR2 SYDVKM come from the germline V gene. CDR3 length equals 15 residues. Trimming stripped 4 bases from V and 7 bases from J, with 16 bases between. The CDR3 reads CASSSLRVFREKLFF. Written as DNA, the CDR3 is TGTGCCAGCAGTTCGCTCAGGGTATTCCGTGAAAAACTGTTTTTT.

The chain employs TRBV4-1 and TRBJ2-5; D may be TRBD1 (6 bases). The V end was cut by 3 bases, the J end by 4 bases, with 15 bases between. The CDR3 has 15 amino acids. Germline V gene lookup returns CDR1 MGHRA and CDR2 YSYEKL. The CDR3 is CASSQTRGFRETQYF. The DNA for the CDR3 is TGCGCCAGCAGCCAGACCAGGGGTTTTCGAGAGACCCAGTACTTC.

In this sample, this clonotype turned up once. The chain carries TRBV4-2 and TRBJ1-2, with D uncertain. Germline CDR1 is LGHNA and CDR2 is YNFKEQ. Trimming took off 0 bases at V and 7 bases at J, with 15 bases between the two ends. This CDR3 is 15 amino acids long. The CDR3 region is CASSQDLQLLSGYTF. CDR3 DNA: TGTGCCAGCAGCCAAGATTTACAGCTACTCTCTGGCTACACCTTC.

There are a few counts of this clonotype. The chain links TRBV4-3 to TRBJ2-7, with 7 bases fitting TRBD2. Germline-derived CDR1 and CDR2 are LGHNA and YSLEER. The ends lost 3 bases at V and 2 bases at J; junction bases unmatched: 7. The CDR3 is 15 amino acids. CDR3: CASSQVASGTYEQYF. The CDR3 coding sequence is TGCGCCAGCAGCCAGGTGGCTAGCGGTACCTACGAGCAGTACTTC.

V usage is TRBV4-1 and J usage is TRBJ2-5; TRBD1 agrees at 7 bases. V shed 1 base and J 4 bases; nucleotides not matched to a gene: 15. Germline values: CDR1 MGHRA, CDR2 YSYEKL. This CDR3 comprises 18 residues. CDR3 DNA sequence: TGCGCCAGCAGCCAAGTCTGGGACAGAGATAGGATAAGAGAGACCCAGTACTTC. Residues: CASSQVWDRDRIRETQYF.

V gene TRBV5-1 combines with J gene TRBJ2-3; 7 bases align to TRBD1. The V segment lost 4 bases and the J segment 4 bases; nucleotides outside the gene matches: 12. The CDR3 runs to 16 residues. From germline, CDR1 is SGHRS and CDR2 YFSETQ. As DNA, the CDR3 is TGCGCCAGCAGCCTCCCTAAGGGGACAGTATCAGATACGCAGTATTTT. Amino acids: CASSLPKGTVSDTQYF. Full variable domain (missing parts from reference TRBV5-1 and TRBJ2-3): KAGVTQTPRYLIKTRGQQVTLSCSPISGHRSVSWYQQTPGQGLQFLFEYFSETQRNKGNFPGRFSGRQFSNSRSEMNVSTLELGDSALYLCASSLPKGTVSDTQYFGPGTRLTVL.

The chain couples TRBV6-6 to TRBJ2-3, with 9 bases identical to TRBD2. The V gene end was trimmed by 6 bases and the J gene end by 6 bases; junction bases not matched to a gene: 10. There are 15 residues in the CDR3. CDR1 and CDR2 (germline): MNHNY, SVGAGI (reference sequence). The CDR3 protein is CASSGGGGASDTQYF. CDR3 bases: TGTGCCAGCAGCGGTGGCGGGGGGGCCAGCGATACGCAGTATTTT.

CDR3 amino acids: CASSVDRGPYEQYF. As DNA, the CDR3 is TGTGCCAGCAGCGTTGACAGGGGGCCTTACGAGCAGTACTTC. The chain combines TRBV11-3 with TRBJ2-7; the match to TRBD1 covers 10 bases. Germline assignment: CDR1 SGHNT and CDR2 YENEEA. Unmatched junction bases numbered 5, after V lost 5 bases and J lost 4 bases. This CDR3 contains 14 residues.

Many counts were recorded for this clonotype. The chain uses TRBV7-8 and TRBJ2-7; D assignment may be TRBD1 or TRBD2 (6 bases each). Germline V CDR1 and CDR2: SGHVS, FQNEAQ. CDR3 length: 18 amino acids. V lost 5 bases, J lost 3 bases, and 26 bases lay in between. DNA for the CDR3: TGTGCCAGCAGCCGATCTTGGAGGGGGGCCCAAGCAAACTACGAGCAGTACGTC. It translates to CASSRSWRGAQANYEQYV.

The chain has TRBV15 and TRBJ2-5; 9 bases are a match to TRBD1. This CDR3 spans 16 amino acids. Trimming removed 0 bases from V and 2 bases from J; junction bases left unmatched: 4. The V gene's germline CDR1 is LNHNV and CDR2 YYDKDF (reference sequence). CDR3 in DNA: TGTGCCACCAGCAGAGAGACAGGGGGGGTACAAGAGACCCAGTACTTC. Its translation is CATSRETGGVQETQYF.

In its sample, this clonotype was seen a few times. The V gene is TRBV7-2, the J gene TRBJ1-2; D remains unclear. The CDR3 length is 14 residues. Germline V gene data show CDR1 as SGHTA and CDR2 as FQGNSA. V gave up 5 bases and J gave up 0 bases, with 10 bases separating them. The CDR3, as DNA: TGTGCCAGCAGCCCGCGTGGGACTAACTATGGCTACACCTTC. Translating gives CASSPRGTNYGYTF. Full variable domain (rest looked up from reference TRBV7-2 and TRBJ1-2): GAGVSQSPSNKVTEKGKDVELRCDPISGHTALYWYRQSLGQGLEFLIYFQGNSAPDKSGLPSDRFSAERTGGSVSTLTIQRTQQEDSAVYLCASSPRGTNYGYTFGSGTRLTVV.

This clonotype was counted only a few times. CDR3 DNA sequence: TGTGCCAGCAGCATGCCGGGCCAGCCCCAGCATTTT. Translated, it gives CASSMPGQPQHF. The chain couples TRBV3-1 to TRBJ1-5; D is ambiguous. The CDR3 sequence is 12 residues long. Trimming stripped 5 bases from V and 7 bases from J, with 9 bases between. The germline CDR1 and CDR2 sequences are LGHDT and YNNKEL (reference sequence).

The sample holds a few counts of this clonotype. V usage is TRBV5-1 and J usage is TRBJ2-7; a weak D match, TRBD1 (6 bases). Deletions cut 0 bases from V and 4 bases from J, with 14 bases between. CDR3 length: 15 amino acids. CDR1 is SGHRS and CDR2 is YFSETQ in the germline V gene. The CDR3 DNA reads as TGCGCCAGCAGCTTGGAACCAGGGGTAGCGTACGAGCAGTACGTC. This encodes CASSLEPGVAYEQYV.

This chain connects TRBV5-1 to TRBJ2-1; 10 bases match TRBD2. The CDR3 totals 17 residues. CDR1 is SGHRS and CDR2 is YFSETQ in the germline V gene. With 0 bases clipped from V and 4 bases from J, the junction kept 7 bases outside the gene matches. The CDR3 sequence: CASSLALAGEVYNEQFF. CDR3 nucleotides: TGCGCCAGCAGCTTGGCCCTAGCGGGGGAGGTTTACAATGAGCAGTTCTTC.

This clonotype was seen only a few times. V usage is TRBV7-2 and J usage is TRBJ2-5; 12 positions agree with TRBD2. There are 17 residues in the CDR3. V dropped 5 bases and J dropped 4; count of bases not matched to a gene: 11. Germline-derived CDR1 and CDR2 are SGHTA and FQGNSA. The CDR3 DNA sequence: TGTGCCAGCAGCACCGGGACTAGCGGGCTACGGCGAGAGACCCAGTACTTC. Translating it yields CASSTGTSGLRRETQYF.

The rearrangement uses TRBV7-2 and TRBJ2-1; 7 bases align to TRBD2. Germline V gives CDR1 SGHTA, CDR2 FQGNSA. This CDR3 has 13 residues. Losses at the gene ends were 1 base for V and 10 bases for J; bases not matched to a gene: 4. The CDR3 is CASSLVPLAEQFF. Written as DNA, the CDR3 is TGTGCCAGCAGCTTAGTCCCACTAGCGGAGCAGTTCTTC.

The V and J genes are TRBV6-6 and TRBJ1-6, with D tentatively TRBD1 (6 bases). V lost 5 bases and J lost 10, with 12 bases in between. Germline CDR1 reads MNHNY; CDR2 reads SVGAGI (reference sequence). There are 13 residues in the CDR3. Here the CDR3 reads CASSTTGISPLHF. For the CDR3, the DNA is TGTGCCAGCAGTACGACAGGTATCTCACCCCTCCACTTT.

Turning to this clonotype: Because the CDR3 is missing its conserved closing phenylalanine or tryptophan, this is likely a read error. The chain has TRBV20-1 and TRBJ2-5; 10 bases align to TRBD2. This CDR3 is built from 17 residues. After removal of 1 base from V and 7 bases from J, the junction contained 15 bases not matched to a gene. Per germline, CDR1 DFQATT and CDR2 SNEGSKA (reference sequence). As DNA, the CDR3 is TGCAGTGCTAGAGGGAACCTTCTAGCGGGGGCCCCAAGGACCCAGTACCTC. As protein: CSARGNLLAGAPRTQYL.

This clonotype has only a few counts. This chain joins TRBV12-3 or TRBV12-4 and TRBJ2-1; a weak D match, TRBD1 (6 bases). The CDR3 has 15 amino acids. V lost 5 bases, J lost 0 bases, and 11 bases lay in between. CDR3 in DNA: TGTGCCAGCAGTCCACAGGGATACTCCTACAATGAGCAGTTCTTC. Translated: CASSPQGYSYNEQFF.